This T cell receptor (beta chain) was identified during a study of blood T cells in healthy people across ages. A sample-barcoded 5' primer and a J-beta primer mix were used in a second PCR of roughly 6 to 11 cycles. TCRdb re-called the 5' RACE reads with MiXCR, one entry per CDR3 protein. Here the sample spans roughly 800,000 distinct CDR3 sequences, 20% to 25% being singletons. Donation came from healthy Caucasian individuals in Russia who were aged 6 to 90. J lost 3 bases, V lost 6 bases, and 4 bases had no gene match. Germline CDR1 SNHLY, CDR2 FYNNEI. The CDR3 loop spans 14 amino acids. The sample was also linked to a second study, of T cells of mothers and their children. That paper states: Donors comprised three healthy Caucasian mothers plus their six children.

The gene calls are TRBV2 and TRBJ2-5; 10 bases align to TRBD1. Sequencing used blood. This TCR derives from a boy younger than 18 in good health. This CDR3 is CASRWDRGKETQYF. The CDR3 DNA sequence: TGTGCCAGCAGATGGGACAGGGGAAAAGAGACCCAGTACTTC.